The entry below describes one TCR beta chain. Its matching antigen is unknown. Time point here: pre-sensitization, week 0. Treatment of the sample: therapeutic diphenylcyclopropenone sensitization with weekly scalp DPC. Suited to DPC and affected by alopecia, the donors ranged from 18 to 70 years old. The authors extracted total RNA from unfractionated whole blood. The data are from a study of human T cells and chemical hapten exposure. Across the whole study: While the approximately 24-week study was under way, patients received diphenylcyclopropenone on the scalp every week.

TCRdb analysed the RACE reads with MiXCR anew, one entry per CDR3 protein. The sample includes more than 300,000 distinct CDR3 sequences, 5% to 6.5% seen only once; the top ten take 2% to 3%. Study-wide points: TCRs exceeding 1 in 1000 frequency stayed unchanged with DPC sensitization.

Trimming took 6 bases from V and 5 from J, leaving 17 bases between them. The CDR3 covers 15 residues. Germline lookup yields CDR1 LGHNT and CDR2 FRNRAP. The sequence was obtained from a woman in her forties or fifties with alopecia areata. Some clones in this sample may be carry-over from other donors' samples. The chain uses TRBV12-5 and TRBJ2-1; D might be TRBD1 (6 bases). This sample comprised whole blood, obtained in connection with sensitization to the hapten diphenylcyclopropenone (DPC). CDR3 residues: CASGSGQPSDNEQFF. CDR3 DNA sequence: TGTGCTAGTGGCTCAGGACAGCCCTCTGACAATGAGCAGTTCTTC.